This is a list of T cell receptor beta chains from one sample in a study of tumor and adjacent non-tumor tissue in lung cancer. TCRdb reanalysed the multiplex PCR reads using MiXCR and keeps one entry per CDR3 protein. The sample contains 48,000 or so distinct CDR3 sequences, less than 70% of which appear only once. Sequencing used distant non-tumor lung tissue. The receptors stem from a woman in her seventies with non-small cell lung cancer. The CDR3 runs from the conserved cysteine through the conserved F or W. A D gene is named only where the DNA matches it firmly. The size entry is marked missing in some rows and otherwise reads once, few, many or a size class.

v_gene	j_gene	d_gene	abundance	CDR3nt	CDR3aa
TRBV6-5	TRBJ1-2	.	.	TGTGCCAGCACTTACCAGTCCACCCAGGGCTATTGCTACACCTTC	CASTYQSTQGYCYTF
TRBV12-3/TRBV12-4	TRBJ2-1	TRBD2	once	TGTACCAGCAGTTTATTGTCGAGTGCTAGCGGGAACCCAGGAAATGGGCAGTTCTTC	CTSSLLSSASGNPGNGQFF
TRBV6-5	TRBJ1-4	TRBD1	few	TGTGCCAGCACCCTACGTGGAAGGCAGGGGGAGCCCGGGAAAATGTTTTTT	CASTLRGRQGEPGKMFF
TRBV20-1	TRBJ2-3	TRBD2	many	TGCAGTGCGCACTCTCCGGGAGGGATCACAGATACGCAGTATTTT	CSAHSPGGITDTQYF
TRBV11-2	TRBJ1-2	.	.	TGTGCCAGCAGTAGTAGACATCGCCCCTATGGCTACACCTTC	CASSSRHRPYGYTF
TRBV30	TRBJ2-3	TRBD1	.	TGTGCCTGTACGTTACAGGGGGAATACACAGATACGCAGTATTTT	CACTLQGEYTDTQYF
TRBV29-1	TRBJ1-3	.	few	TGCAGCGAGCGTGGCGGGGGAACAGGAAACACCATATATTTT	CSERGGGTGNTIYF
TRBV12-3/TRBV12-4	TRBJ2-1	TRBD1	.	TGTGCCAGCAGTTCTGGACAGGGGGTAGGGGGTTTGAAGCAGTTCTTC	CASSSGQGVGGLKQFF
TRBV12-3/TRBV12-4	TRBJ2-3	.	.	TGTGCCAGCAGTTACCGACCCCTGGATAGAGATACGCAGTATTTT	CASSYRPLDRDTQYF
TRBV5-6	TRBJ2-3	.	.	TGTGCCAGCAGTTTGGAACTAGACGTGAACACAGATACGCAGTATTTT	CASSLELDVNTDTQYF